This T cell receptor (beta chain) stems from a study of Ad26.COV2.S vaccination and SARS-CoV-2 variants. Study context: Recipients of Ad26.COV2.S got it intramuscularly, once or twice 56 days apart. Study findings and constraints: Greater spike-specific TCR breadth was seen in vaccine recipients than in placebo recipients.

Sequenced by immunoSEQ multiplex PCR; TCRdb stores in-frame clones only, minus some. The sample lists around 350,000 clones; approximately 85% were seen once. Deletions cut 7 bases from V and 8 bases from J, with 14 bases between. The CDR3 consists of 11 residues. Germline-derived CDR1 and CDR2 are SQVTM and ANQGSEA. Regarding treatment: 15 to 20 received Ad26.COV2.S at low or high dose, single or two shots; 5 received placebo; per-sample allocation not given. Sampling happened 63 days after the first vaccine or placebo injection. The sample holds one count of this clone. Antigen specificity is unknown.

This receptor was obtained from a person aged 18 to 59 who received the Ad26.COV2.S COVID-19 vaccine or a placebo. The sequencing used peripheral blood, collected in a trial of Ad26.COV2.S vaccine versus placebo. The chain has TRBV29-1 and TRBJ1-2; D is possibly TRBD1 (6 bases). DNA of the CDR3: TGCAGCGAGCGACAGGTGGGGGGCTACACCTTC. Translated: CSERQVGGYTF.